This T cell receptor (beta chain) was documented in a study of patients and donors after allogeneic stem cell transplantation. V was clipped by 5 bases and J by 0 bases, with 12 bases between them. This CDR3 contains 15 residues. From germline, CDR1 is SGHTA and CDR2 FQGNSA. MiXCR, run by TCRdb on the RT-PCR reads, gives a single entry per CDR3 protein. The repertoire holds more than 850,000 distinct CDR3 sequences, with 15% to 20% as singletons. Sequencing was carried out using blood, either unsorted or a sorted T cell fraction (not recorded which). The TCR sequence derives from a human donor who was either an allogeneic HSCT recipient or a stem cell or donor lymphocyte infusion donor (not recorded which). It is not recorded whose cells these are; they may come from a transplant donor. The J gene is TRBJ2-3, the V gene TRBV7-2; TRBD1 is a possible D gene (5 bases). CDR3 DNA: TGTGCCAGCAGCCGGAAGACAGCGAGCACAGATACGCAGTATTTT. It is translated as CASSRKTASTDTQYF.